The clone carrying this TCR beta chain occurred many times. Its antigen is currently unknown. The data were taken from a study of T cells in Graves' hyperthyroidism and ophthalmopathy. Study as a whole: Initial diagnosis, before any treatment, was when peripheral blood was collected.

This CDR3 spans 11 amino acids. V was shortened by 5 bases and J by 5 bases, with 6 bases between the two germline ends. The germline V gene has CDR1 MDHEN and CDR2 SYDVKM. Investigators excluded patients with uncontrolled infection, other autoimmune disease, pregnancy or lactation. Sampled blood dates from first hyperthyroidism diagnosis, and it precedes any ophthalmopathy symptoms. Amplification of TCR beta CDR3 regions used RNA as the template. The TCR CDR3 first-round RT-PCR relied on the HTBI primer set. MiXCR, run by TCRdb on the multiplex PCR reads, gives a single entry per CDR3 protein. This table holds hundreds of thousands of distinct CDR3 sequences, approximately 15% found once. Findings and limits, study-wide: From stable hyperthyroidism, ophthalmopathy was set apart by a 13 V-J model.

The material sequenced was blood. This rearrangement joins TRBV28 to TRBJ2-5; the D is unclear. The origin of this receptor is a woman in her 30s with Graves' hyperthyroidism that later progressed to Graves' ophthalmopathy. The chain's CDR3 is CASSKGETQYF. The DNA of the CDR3 is TGTGCCAGCAGTAAGGGCGAGACCCAGTACTTC.